What follows describes a single T cell receptor (beta chain). Method: immunoSEQ multiplex PCR; TCRdb's copy keeps in-frame clones and lacks some. Of about 83,000 clones detected, about 90% appear once; the ten largest clones hold 3.5% to 4%. The record originates from a study of T cell changes during pregnancy in multiple sclerosis. Germline V gene lookup returns CDR1 MNHEY and CDR2 SMNVEV (reference sequence). V shed 11 bases and J 5 bases; nucleotides not matched to a gene: 12. This CDR3 is 16 amino acids long. This TCR was sampled from a female donor in good health, serving as a control in a pregnancy study. Some clones in this sample may be carry-over from other donors' samples. This specimen consisted of PBMCs, obtained in the first trimester of pregnancy. The chain links TRBV27 to TRBJ2-2; TRBD2 matches at 12 bases. The CDR3 bases are TGTGCCTCAAAGCGGCTAGCGGGGGGGCAAACCGGGGAGCTGTTTTTT. This gives the protein CASKRLAGGQTGELFF.